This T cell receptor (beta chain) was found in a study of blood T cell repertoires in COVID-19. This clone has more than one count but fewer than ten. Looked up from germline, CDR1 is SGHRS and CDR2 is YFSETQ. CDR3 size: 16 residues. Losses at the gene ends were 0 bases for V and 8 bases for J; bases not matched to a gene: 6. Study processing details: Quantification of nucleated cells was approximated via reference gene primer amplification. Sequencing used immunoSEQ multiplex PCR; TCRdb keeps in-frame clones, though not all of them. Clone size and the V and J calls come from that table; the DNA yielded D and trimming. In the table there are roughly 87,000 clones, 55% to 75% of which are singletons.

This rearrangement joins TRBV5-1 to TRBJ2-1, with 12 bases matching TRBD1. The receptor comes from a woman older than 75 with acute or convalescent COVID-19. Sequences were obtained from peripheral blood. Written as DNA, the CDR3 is TGCGCCAGCAGCTTGGGTGGGACAGGGGGCAGAGATGAGCAGTTCTTC. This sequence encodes CASSLGGTGGRDEQFF.